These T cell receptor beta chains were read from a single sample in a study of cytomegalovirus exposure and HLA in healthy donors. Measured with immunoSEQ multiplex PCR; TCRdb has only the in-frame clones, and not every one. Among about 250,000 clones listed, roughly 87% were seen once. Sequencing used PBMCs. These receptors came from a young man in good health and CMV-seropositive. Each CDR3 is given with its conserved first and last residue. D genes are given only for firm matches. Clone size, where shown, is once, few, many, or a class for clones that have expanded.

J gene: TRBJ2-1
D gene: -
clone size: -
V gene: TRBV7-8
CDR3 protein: CASSPKIVYNEQFF
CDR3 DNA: TGTGCCAGCAGCCCCAAAATTGTTTACAATGAGCAGTTCTTC

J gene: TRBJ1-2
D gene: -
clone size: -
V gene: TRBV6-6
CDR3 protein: CASSLEGNYGYTF
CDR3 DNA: TGTGCCAGCAGCCTGGAAGGGAACTATGGCTACACCTTC

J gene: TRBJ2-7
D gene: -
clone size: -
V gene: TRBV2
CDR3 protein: CASKDRGMGYEQYF
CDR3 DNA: TGTGCCAGCAAGGACCGAGGGATGGGCTACGAGCAGTACTTC

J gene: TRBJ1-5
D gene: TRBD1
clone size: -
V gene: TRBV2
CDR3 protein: CASSVTGRDQPQHF
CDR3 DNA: TGTGCCAGCAGTGTGACAGGGCGGGATCAGCCCCAGCATTTT

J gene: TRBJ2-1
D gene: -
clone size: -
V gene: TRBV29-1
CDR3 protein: CSALLTLYNEQFF
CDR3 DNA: TGCAGCGCCCTATTGACCCTTTACAATGAGCAGTTCTTC

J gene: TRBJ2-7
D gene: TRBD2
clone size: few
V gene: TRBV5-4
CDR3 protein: CASTPSGIGAGEQYF
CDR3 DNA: TGTGCCAGCACTCCAAGCGGGATCGGCGCTGGAGAGCAGTACTTC

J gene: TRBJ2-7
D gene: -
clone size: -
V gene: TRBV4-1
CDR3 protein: CASSQVYLTYEQYF
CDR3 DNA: TGCGCCAGCAGCCAAGTGTACCTGACTTACGAGCAGTACTTC

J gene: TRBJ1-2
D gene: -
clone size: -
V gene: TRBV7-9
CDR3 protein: CASTLGAAGGYTF
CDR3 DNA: TGTGCCAGCACCCTGGGGGCAGCGGGTGGCTACACCTTC

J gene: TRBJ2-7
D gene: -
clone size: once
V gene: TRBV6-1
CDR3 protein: CASSVSSSYEQYF
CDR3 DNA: TGTGCCAGCAGTGTCAGTAGCTCCTACGAGCAGTACTTC

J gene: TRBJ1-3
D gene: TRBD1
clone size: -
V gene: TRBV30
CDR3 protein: CAWSLGQGELNTIYF
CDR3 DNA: TGTGCCTGGAGCCTAGGACAGGGGGAGCTGAACACCATATATTTT

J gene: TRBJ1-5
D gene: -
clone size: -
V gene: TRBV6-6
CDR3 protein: CASSPSAGQPQHF
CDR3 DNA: TGTGCCAGCAGCCCATCCGCCGGTCAGCCCCAGCATTTT

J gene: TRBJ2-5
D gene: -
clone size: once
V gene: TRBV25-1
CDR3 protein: CASSEVKGSQETQYF
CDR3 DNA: TGTGCCAGCAGTGAAGTTAAAGGTAGTCAAGAGACCCAGTACTTC

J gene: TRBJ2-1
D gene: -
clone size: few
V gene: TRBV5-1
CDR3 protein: CASSAGFLARNEQFF
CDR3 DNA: TGCGCCAGCAGCGCAGGGTTTCTCGCTCGCAATGAGCAGTTCTTC

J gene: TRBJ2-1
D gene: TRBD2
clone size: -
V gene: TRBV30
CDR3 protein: CAWIPFGGSSYNEQFF
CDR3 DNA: TGTGCCTGGATTCCTTTTGGCGGGAGCTCCTACAATGAGCAGTTCTTC

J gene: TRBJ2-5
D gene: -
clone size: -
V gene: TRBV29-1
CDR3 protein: CSVEDLSLSGETQYF
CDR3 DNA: TGCAGCGTTGAAGATCTAAGTCTTAGTGGGGAGACCCAGTACTTC

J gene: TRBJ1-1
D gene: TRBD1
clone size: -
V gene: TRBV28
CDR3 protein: CASSRGQANTEAFF
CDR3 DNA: TGTGCCAGCAGCCGGGGACAGGCGAACACTGAAGCTTTCTTT

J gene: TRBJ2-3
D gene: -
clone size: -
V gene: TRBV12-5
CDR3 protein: CASGLGRGRTDTQYF
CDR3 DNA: TGTGCTAGTGGTTTGGGGCGGGGGCGCACAGATACGCAGTATTTT

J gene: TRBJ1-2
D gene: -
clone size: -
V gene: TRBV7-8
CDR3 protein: CASSLPDGFYTF
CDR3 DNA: TGTGCCAGCAGCTTACCCGATGGGTTTTACACCTTC

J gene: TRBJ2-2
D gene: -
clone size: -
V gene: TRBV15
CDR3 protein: CATSTPGVETGELFF
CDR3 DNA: TGTGCCACCAGCACTCCAGGGGTGGAAACCGGGGAGCTGTTTTTT

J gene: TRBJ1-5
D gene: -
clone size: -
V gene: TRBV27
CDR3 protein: CASSLTNQPQHF
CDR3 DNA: TGTGCCAGCAGTTTGACAAATCAGCCCCAGCATTTT